Below, 25 T cell receptor beta chains from the same sample are listed, as sequenced in a study of cytomegalovirus exposure and HLA in healthy donors. 60 Vbeta and 13 Jbeta primers were used in PCR. Sequencing used immunoSEQ multiplex PCR; TCRdb keeps in-frame clones, though not all of them. The sample lists about 73,000 clones; about 75% were seen once. The sample taken for sequencing was PBMCs. These receptor sequences come from a man between 65 and 85 years old in good health and CMV-seronegative.

CDR3 coding DNA: TGTGCCAGCAGCTTACCGGTCGGGGGAGGCTACACCTTC. Translation: CASSLPVGGGYTF. The chain joins TRBV7-8 to TRBJ1-2, with TRBD1 as a possible D gene (5 bases). Germline values: CDR1 SGHVS, CDR2 FQNEAQ. The CDR3 is 13 residues long. The ends were cut back, 2 bases at V and 8 bases at J, with 12 bases in the middle. Full variable domain (remainder filled in from reference TRBV7-8 and TRBJ1-2): GAGVSQSPRYKVAKRGQDVALRCDPISGHVSLFWYQQALGQGPEFLTYFQNEAQLDKSGLPSDRFFAERPEGSVSTLKIQRTQQEDSAVYLCASSLPVGGGYTFGSGTRLTVV.

The V and J genes are TRBV27 and TRBJ2-3; 7 nucleotides line up with TRBD2. Per the germline V gene, CDR1 is MNHEY and CDR2 is SMNVEV (reference sequence). J gave up 1 base and V 5 bases, and 9 bases lay outside the gene matches. This CDR3 is 16 amino acids long. For the CDR3, the DNA is TGTGCCAGCAGTCGACCACGACTAGCCGGCACAGATACGCAGTATTTT. This sequence encodes CASSRPRLAGTDTQYF.

The J gene is TRBJ2-1, the V gene TRBV7-2, with D maybe TRBD1 (6 bases). Trimming pared 5 bases from V and 0 bases from J, leaving 11 bases between. CDR1 SGHTA and CDR2 FQGNSA come from the germline V gene. This CDR3 region has 15 residues. The CDR3 reads CASSRTDLSYNEQFF. In nucleotides, the CDR3 is TGTGCCAGCAGCCGGACAGACCTCTCCTACAATGAGCAGTTCTTC.

V and J are TRBV7-9 and TRBJ1-5; D unresolved. The CDR3 is 12 residues long. V lost 4 bases to trimming and J lost 4 bases, with 5 bases between them. Per germline, CDR1 SEHNR and CDR2 FQNEAQ (reference sequence). The CDR3 region has the DNA TGTGCCAGCAGCTCCCAAAATCAGCCCCAGCATTTT. Residues: CASSSQNQPQHF.

As regards this clone: The junction departs from the called germline gene at one end, perhaps through a read error. The J gene is TRBJ2-2, the V gene TRBV7-7, with no clear D. CDR1 and CDR2 (germline): SSHAT, FNYEAQ (reference sequence). This CDR3 has 14 amino acids. For the CDR3, the DNA is TGTGCTAGCAGCTACAGCAGTGGAACCGGGGAGCTGTTTTTT. Translation: CASSYSSGTGELFF.

This clone has just one count. The V call is TRBV28, the J call TRBJ1-2; TRBD1 matches 7 bases. The CDR3 has 15 amino acids. V lost 6 bases and J lost 6; bases outside the gene matches: 13. The germline gives CDR1 MDHEN, CDR2 SYDVKM. CDR3 residues: CASSLGGTVGHGYTF. In DNA form, the CDR3 reads TGTGCCAGCAGCCTAGGGGGGACAGTTGGGCATGGCTACACCTTC.

This clone was seen just once. The V and J genes are TRBV19 and TRBJ2-2; possible D gene TRBD2, 5 bases. Looked up from germline, CDR1 is LNHDA and CDR2 is SQIVND (reference sequence). The V end lost 7 bases, the J end lost 4 bases, and 10 bases lay between the germline ends. The CDR3 sequence is 13 residues long. Here the CDR3 reads CASTGGTTGELFF. The CDR3 DNA reads as TGTGCCAGTACTGGAGGTACCACCGGGGAGCTGTTTTTT.

The chain links TRBV25-1 to TRBJ2-7; 7 positions agree with TRBD2. The germline V gene encodes CDR1 MGHDK and CDR2 SYGVNS. This CDR3 is 15 amino acids long. V trimming: 3 bases; J trimming: 2 bases; junction bases outside the gene matches: 7. CDR3 nucleotides: TGTGCCAGCAGTGATCCGATAGCGGGTACCTACGAGCAGTACTTC. Amino acid sequence: CASSDPIAGTYEQYF.

V gene TRBV9 combines with J gene TRBJ2-3, with D perhaps matching TRBD2 (6 bases). Trimming removed 0 bases from V and 3 bases from J, with 14 bases in between. The CDR3 sequence is 16 residues long. Germline V gives CDR1 SGDLS, CDR2 YYNGEE. CDR3 amino acids: CASSVGLARETDTQYF. In DNA form, the CDR3 reads TGTGCCAGCAGCGTAGGCCTAGCGAGGGAGACAGATACGCAGTATTTT.

For the CDR3, the DNA is TGTGCCTGGAGTTCGGGATACGGAGTAGCGGGAGGTTATGCCTCCTACGAGCAGTACTTC. It codes for CAWSSGYGVAGGYASYEQYF. This rearrangement joins TRBV30 to TRBJ2-7, with 10 bases identical to TRBD2. Unmatched junction bases numbered 19, after V lost 2 bases and J lost 0 bases. The germline CDR1 and CDR2 sequences are GTSNPN and SVGIG (reference sequence). The CDR3 is made up of 20 amino acids.

This clone was counted between two and nine times. The gene calls are TRBV10-1 and TRBJ2-1; D remains ambiguous. Germline CDR1 reads WNHNN; CDR2 reads SYGVQD (reference sequence). This CDR3 is 12 amino acids long. V lost 5 bases and J lost 5, with 7 bases in between. This CDR3 is CASSRSNNEQFF. DNA of the CDR3: TGCGCCAGCAGTAGGAGTAACAATGAGCAGTTCTTC.

DNA of the CDR3: TGTGCCTGGAGTGGTCATAGGGGGCTCGGGAACAATGAGCAGTTCTTC. It translates to CAWSGHRGLGNNEQFF. The V gene is TRBV30, the J gene TRBJ2-1; 7 nucleotides line up with TRBD1. The trim removed 1 base at V and 5 bases at J, leaving 11 bases unmatched. This CDR3 comprises 16 residues. Germline V gives CDR1 GTSNPN, CDR2 SVGIG (reference sequence).

J is TRBJ2-3 and V is TRBV6-5; no firm D call. The CDR3 covers 14 residues. The germline CDR1 and CDR2 sequences are MNHEY and SVGAGI. V was trimmed by 8 bases and J by 2 bases, leaving 14 bases between them. CDR3 DNA: TGTGCCAGCCAAAGCCCGACTGCCACAGATACGCAGTATTTT. Translating gives CASQSPTATDTQYF.

The rearrangement links TRBV27 to TRBJ2-3, with D perhaps TRBD2 (6 bases). Per germline, CDR1 MNHEY and CDR2 SMNVEV (reference sequence). V was cut by 6 bases and J by 3 bases, with 16 bases left in between. This CDR3 spans 15 amino acids. The CDR3: CASSTLGGGTDTQYF. The CDR3 coding sequence is TGTGCCAGCAGCACGTTGGGGGGTGGGACAGATACGCAGTATTTT.

This clone was counted only a few times. The chain combines TRBV25-1 with TRBJ2-1; no clear D. There are 13 residues in the CDR3. Germline lookup yields CDR1 MGHDK and CDR2 SYGVNS. With 6 bases removed from V and 1 base from J, the gap between germline ends came to 7 bases. Here the CDR3 DNA reads TGTGCCAGCAGGTCCCTATCCTACAATGAGCAGTTCTTC. Protein sequence: CASRSLSYNEQFF.

The chain combines TRBV29-1 with TRBJ1-5; 10 nucleotides agree with TRBD1. The CDR3 spans 13 residues. Germline CDR1 and CDR2: SQVTM and ANQGSEA. After removal of 6 bases from V and 7 bases from J, the junction contained 6 bases not matched to a gene. The CDR3 protein is CSVGQGLDQPQHF. CDR3 nucleotide sequence: TGCAGCGTGGGACAGGGGCTCGACCAGCCCCAGCATTTT.

V usage is TRBV5-1 and J usage is TRBJ2-6; D is undetermined. This CDR3 has 17 residues. The V end was cut by 4 bases, the J end by 1 base, with 15 bases between. Germline V CDR1 and CDR2: SGHRS, YFSETQ. The CDR3 reads CASSVGHLLSGANVLTF. CDR3 nucleotides: TGCGCCAGCAGCGTTGGTCATCTACTATCTGGGGCCAACGTCCTGACTTTC.

The rearrangement links TRBV30 to TRBJ1-3; 7 bases fit TRBD1. V shed 5 bases and J 2 bases; nucleotides not matched to a gene: 6. Germline V CDR1 and CDR2: GTSNPN, SVGIG (reference sequence). This CDR3 is built from 14 residues. This CDR3 reads CAWERGRTGNTIYF. CDR3 nucleotides: TGTGCCTGGGAGAGGGGGCGGACTGGAAACACCATATATTTT.

The J gene is TRBJ2-2, the V gene TRBV7-2; D may be TRBD1 (6 bases). This CDR3 region has 14 residues. CDR1 is SGHTA, CDR2 FQGNSA, per germline. With 4 bases removed from V and 5 bases from J, the gap between germline ends came to 11 bases. As DNA, the CDR3 is TGTGCCAGCAGCTCACAGGGTTTTACCGGGGAGCTGTTTTTT. This encodes CASSSQGFTGELFF.

The chain combines TRBV19 with TRBJ2-2; D possibly corresponds to TRBD2 (6 bases). The CDR3 covers 15 residues. Trimming removed 6 bases from V and 3 bases from J, with 14 bases in between. The germline CDR1 and CDR2 sequences are LNHDA and SQIVND (reference sequence). CDR3 DNA sequence: TGTGCCAGTAGCCCCTGGACTAAGGACACCGGGGAGCTGTTTTTT. It translates to CASSPWTKDTGELFF.

The CDR3 sequence is CASSARRIEVETQYF. The CDR3 nucleotides read TGTGCCAGCAGTGCCCGCCGGATTGAGGTTGAGACCCAGTACTTC. The gene calls are TRBV2 and TRBJ2-5, with no clear D. Per the germline V gene, CDR1 is SNHLY and CDR2 is FYNNEI. This CDR3 is 15 amino acids long. V dropped 4 bases and J dropped 5 bases, with 17 bases sitting between them.

A word on this clone: Other nucleotide sequences from this sample produce the same CDR3. The chain is built from TRBV7-2 and TRBJ2-2, with D hard to call. Germline CDR1 is SGHTA and CDR2 is FQGNSA. V was pared by 1 base and J by 1 base, with 7 bases between. This CDR3 is 15 amino acids long. CDR3 DNA: TGTGCCAGCAGCTTAGGCCCGGGGAACACCGGGGAGCTGTTTTTT. This codes for CASSLGPGNTGELFF.

On this clone: At one end, the junction sequence differs from germline, possibly due to a read error. The J gene is TRBJ2-7, the V gene TRBV27; a possible D gene is TRBD2 (6 bases). The CDR3 totals 14 residues. Germline CDR1 MNHEY, CDR2 SMNVEV (reference sequence). The CDR3 sequence: CASTRGGPPYGQYF. CDR3 bases: TGTGCCAGCACACGAGGAGGGCCTCCCTACGGGCAGTACTTC.

The chain links TRBV5-5 to TRBJ2-7; 7 bases align to TRBD1. CDR1 SGHKS and CDR2 YYEKEE come from the germline V gene (reference sequence). V lost 6 bases, J lost 4 bases, and 10 bases stayed unmatched. The CDR3 loop spans 14 amino acids. CDR3 protein: CASTPRQGAYEQYF. The CDR3 DNA sequence: TGTGCCAGCACCCCCCGACAGGGAGCTTACGAGCAGTACTTC.

The CDR3 loop is CASSLDRGPLYGYTF. The CDR3 coding sequence is TGTGCCAGCAGCTTAGACAGGGGTCCCCTCTATGGCTACACCTTC. J is TRBJ1-2 and V is TRBV7-2; TRBD1 matches 7 bases. CDR3 length: 15 residues. CDR1 and CDR2 from the germline V gene are SGHTA and FQGNSA. The V and J ends lost 1 base and 4 bases, in that order; junction bases with no gene match: 6.